The 24 T cell receptor beta chains presented below share a single source sample, sequenced in a study of T cell changes during pregnancy in multiple sclerosis. Using immunoSEQ multiplex PCR, the repertoire was profiled, and TCRdb retains in-frame clones only, with some absent. This sample has about 67,000 clones; about nine tenths occur once, and the top ten carry more than 1.4%. This specimen consisted of peripheral blood, obtained in the third trimester of pregnancy. The source of these receptors is a female donor with multiple sclerosis, enrolled in a pregnancy study.

V and J are TRBV6-1 and TRBJ2-3; 9 bases line up with TRBD1. The CDR3 is 15 amino acids. Trimming took 10 bases from V and 2 from J; bases not matched to a gene: 10. Germline V lookup: CDR1 MNHNS, CDR2 SASEGT. The CDR3 reads CATSVDRGFTDTQYF. CDR3 nucleotides: TGTGCCACCAGCGTAGACAGGGGGTTCACAGATACGCAGTATTTT.

V is TRBV11-2 and J is TRBJ1-2, with 8 positions matching TRBD1. Germline CDR1 SGHAT, CDR2 FQNNGV. The trim removed 6 bases at V and 5 bases at J, leaving 8 bases unmatched. The CDR3 spans 14 residues. The CDR3 protein is CASSQTGVGYGYTF. As DNA, the CDR3 is TGTGCCAGCAGTCAGACAGGGGTTGGATATGGCTACACCTTC. The full variable domain, in which reference TRBV11-2 and TRBJ1-2 provide the parts outside the CDR3, is EAGVAQSPRYKIIEKRQSVAFWCNPISGHATLYWYQQILGQGPKLLIQFQNNGVVDDSQLPKDRFSAERLKGVDSTLKIQPAKLEDSAVYLCASSQTGVGYGYTFGSGTRLTVV.

The chain couples TRBV5-6 to TRBJ2-7, with 7 positions matching TRBD1. Germline trimming cut 6 bases from V and 4 bases from J; bases unmatched to any gene: 19. The CDR3 contains 17 residues. Looked up from germline, CDR1 is SGHDT and CDR2 is YYEEEE. The chain's CDR3 is CASNPLRLGGRGYEQYF. As DNA, the CDR3 is TGTGCCAGCAACCCACTACGTTTAGGGGGCAGGGGTTACGAGCAGTACTTC.

This chain joins TRBV6-1 and TRBJ2-3; 7 bases map to TRBD2. The germline V gene encodes CDR1 MNHNS and CDR2 SASEGT. The CDR3 runs 14 residues. V shed 0 bases and J 4 bases; nucleotides not matched to a gene: 1. The CDR3 DNA is TGTGCCAGCAGTGAAGCGGGGGGGGCAGATACGCAGTATTTT. Residues: CASSEAGGADTQYF.

This clone was counted once. The gene calls are TRBV6-5 and TRBJ1-2; 7 bases match TRBD1. CDR1 and CDR2 (germline): MNHEY, SVGAGI. After removal of 4 bases from V and 4 bases from J, the junction contained 3 bases not matched to a gene. The CDR3 runs 13 residues. The CDR3 region is CASSSDRIYGYTF. CDR3 coding DNA: TGTGCCAGCAGTTCGGACAGGATCTATGGCTACACCTTC.

V usage is TRBV19 and J usage is TRBJ1-1; weak D call: TRBD1 (6 bases). Trimming took off 1 base at V and 5 bases at J, with 11 bases between the two ends. Germline loops: CDR1 LNHDA, CDR2 SQIVND (reference sequence). The CDR3 consists of 14 residues. The CDR3 bases are TGTGCCAGTAGTATAGGGCAGGGGTGGACTGAAGCTTTCTTT. Translated: CASSIGQGWTEAFF.

The rearrangement links TRBV27 to TRBJ2-1, with 10 bases identical to TRBD2. Germline assignment: CDR1 MNHEY and CDR2 SMNVEV (reference sequence). Trimming took 2 bases from V and 3 from J; bases not matched to a gene: 10. The CDR3 has 18 residues. CDR3 amino acids: CASSLDPKLAGIYNEQFF. CDR3 in DNA: TGTGCCAGCAGTTTAGACCCGAAACTAGCGGGAATCTACAATGAGCAGTTCTTC.

This chain connects TRBV9 to TRBJ1-2; 8 bases agree with TRBD1. Unmatched junction bases numbered 11, after V lost 4 bases and J lost 3 bases. The CDR3 is 16 amino acids. CDR1 is SGDLS, CDR2 YYNGEE, per germline. The CDR3 loop reads CASSSDPADRDYGYTF. In nucleotides, the CDR3 is TGTGCCAGCAGCTCCGACCCCGCGGACAGGGACTATGGCTACACCTTC.

The J gene is TRBJ2-3, the V gene TRBV6-5; 9 nucleotides match TRBD2. The J segment lost 2 bases and the V segment lost 6 bases, leaving 6 bases of the junction unmatched. Germline assignment: CDR1 MNHEY and CDR2 SVGAGI. This CDR3 is built from 15 residues. Here the CDR3 DNA reads TGTGCCAGCAGGAAGCGGGGGGAATACACAGATACGCAGTATTTT. This sequence encodes CASRKRGEYTDTQYF.

The table lists this clone with a count of one. V is TRBV2 and J is TRBJ1-1; D possibly corresponds to TRBD1 (5 bases). Trimming removed 1 base at V and 1 base at J, with 7 bases between. This CDR3 has 14 residues. CDR1 and CDR2 (germline): SNHLY, FYNNEI. The DNA of the CDR3 is TGTGCCAGCAGTGAAGGACAGAGGAACACTGAAGCTTTCTTT. Its protein is CASSEGQRNTEAFF.

The J gene is TRBJ1-1, the V gene TRBV27; D remains unclear. V was cut by 0 bases and J by 11 bases, with 10 bases left in between. CDR1 is MNHEY, CDR2 SMNVEV, per germline (reference sequence). The CDR3 consists of 12 residues. The CDR3, as DNA: TGTGCCAGCAGTTTATCAGGTGGGAGGGCTTTCTTT. It is translated as CASSLSGGRAFF.

This chain uses TRBV7-9 with TRBJ2-7; 9 positions agree with TRBD1. The junction had 5 bases not matched to a gene; V was cut back by 5 bases and J by 3 bases. CDR3 length: 14 residues. From germline, CDR1 is SEHNR and CDR2 FQNEAQ (reference sequence). The CDR3 region is CASSLNRGHYEQYF. In DNA, the CDR3 is TGTGCCAGCAGCCTAAACAGGGGGCACTACGAGCAGTACTTC.

The CDR3 DNA reads as TGTGCCATCAGACCCGAGGGTACAAGAGATACGCAGTATTTT. Residues: CAIRPEGTRDTQYF. The chain recombines TRBV10-3 with TRBJ2-3; possible D gene TRBD2, 5 bases. V shed 6 bases and J shed 5 bases, with 15 bases lying between them. The CDR3 is 14 residues long. Germline V gives CDR1 ENHRY, CDR2 SYGVKD.

The gene calls are TRBV25-1 and TRBJ2-7; 9 bases agree with TRBD1. The CDR3 length is 16 residues. Per germline, CDR1 MGHDK and CDR2 SYGVNS. The V and J ends lost 4 bases and 0 bases, in that order; junction bases with no gene match: 7. CDR3 protein: CASSARGDRVSYEQYF. In DNA form, the CDR3 reads TGTGCCAGCAGTGCCAGGGGGGACAGGGTCTCCTACGAGCAGTACTTC.

The CDR3 spells CASSPRGAAPHEQFF. The CDR3 coding sequence is TGCGCCAGCAGTCCCCGGGGGGCCGCCCCCCATGAGCAGTTCTTC. The chain links TRBV5-1 to TRBJ2-1; possible D gene TRBD2, 7 bases. There are 15 residues in the CDR3. CDR1 is SGHRS and CDR2 is YFSETQ in the germline V gene. The V and J ends lost 5 bases and 8 bases respectively, with 20 bases between them.

V and J are TRBV7-9 and TRBJ1-1; D may be TRBD1 (6 bases). Trimming stripped 6 bases from V and 1 base from J, with 21 bases between. The CDR3 length is 17 residues. Per germline, CDR1 SEHNR and CDR2 FQNEAQ (reference sequence). The CDR3 coding sequence is TGTGCCAGCAGAAATAAACAGGGTTCCCCTTCGAACACTGAAGCTTTCTTT. Its translation is CASRNKQGSPSNTEAFF.

The V gene is TRBV7-8, the J gene TRBJ1-1; D gene ambiguous. The CDR3 sequence is 15 residues long. Germline V lookup: CDR1 SGHVS, CDR2 FQNEAQ. With 2 bases removed from V and 1 base from J, the gap between germline ends came to 11 bases. CDR3 amino acids: CASSLMALQNTEAFF. The CDR3 DNA follows: TGTGCCAGCAGCTTAATGGCCCTCCAGAACACTGAAGCTTTCTTT.

The chain joins TRBV14 to TRBJ1-1, with 8 bases lining up with TRBD1. The CDR3 sequence is 16 residues long. The junction had 8 bases not matched to a gene; V was cut back by 0 bases and J by 5 bases. Germline V gene data show CDR1 as SGHDN and CDR2 as FVKESK. CDR3 sequence: CASSQEDREWLTEAFF. CDR3 sequence (DNA): TGTGCCAGCAGCCAAGAGGACAGGGAGTGGTTGACTGAAGCTTTCTTT. The complete variable domain, with remaining parts taken from reference TRBV14 and TRBJ1-1, reads EAGVTQFPSHSVIEKGQTVTLRCDPISGHDNLYWYRRVMGKEIKFLLHFVKESKQDESGMPNNRFLAERTGGTYSTLKVQPAELEDSGVYFCASSQEDREWLTEAFFGQGTRLTVV.

The chain recombines TRBV5-1 with TRBJ2-5; TRBD2 is a possible D gene (5 bases). V was cut by 0 bases and J by 0 bases, with 12 bases left in between. The CDR3 extends over 16 amino acids. Germline loops: CDR1 SGHRS, CDR2 YFSETQ. The CDR3 DNA is TGCGCCAGCAGCTTGGCGGACTTGCCATACCAAGAGACCCAGTACTTC. It yields the protein CASSLADLPYQETQYF.

The chain uses TRBV5-3 and TRBJ1-1; a possible D gene is TRBD1 (5 bases). TRBV5-3 is labeled an ORF, and its function is uncertain. The CDR3 spans 17 residues. V lost 3 bases and J 4 bases, leaving 22 bases between the germline ends. CDR3 amino acids: CARSWGIIQRGTTEAFF. Here the CDR3 DNA reads TGTGCCAGAAGCTGGGGGATAATCCAGCGGGGTACCACTGAAGCTTTCTTT.

The sample holds a few counts of this clone. The CDR3 loop reads CAISPGTGGTPNYGYTF. CDR3 bases: TGTGCCATCAGTCCCGGGACAGGGGGCACCCCTAACTATGGCTACACCTTC. V gene TRBV10-3 combines with J gene TRBJ1-2, with 12 nucleotides matching TRBD1. From germline, CDR1 is ENHRY and CDR2 SYGVKD. The CDR3 has 17 residues. V lost 5 bases and J lost 0; bases outside the gene matches: 7.

The gene calls are TRBV6-5 and TRBJ2-1; no reliable D call. Germline CDR1 and CDR2: MNHEY and SVGAGI. The germline V and J ends were trimmed by 3 bases and 4 bases, with 13 bases remaining between them. The CDR3 covers 15 residues. The CDR3 region is CASSYSLGGYNEQFF. DNA of the CDR3: TGTGCCAGCAGTTATTCCCTAGGCGGTTACAATGAGCAGTTCTTC.

The chain couples TRBV19 to TRBJ2-7; possibly TRBD2 for D (7 bases). V lost 5 bases, J lost 2 bases, and 13 bases lay in between. CDR1 and CDR2 from the germline V gene are LNHDA and SQIVND (reference sequence). The CDR3 extends over 14 amino acids. CDR3 nucleotide sequence: TGTGCCAGTAGTCCTGGGAGGGGGACCTACGAGCAGTACTTC. Protein sequence: CASSPGRGTYEQYF. Together with reference TRBV19 and TRBJ2-7, the CDR3 gives the full variable domain: DGGITQSPKYLFRKEGQNVTLSCEQNLNHDAMYWYRQDPGQGLRLIYYSQIVNDFQKGDIAEGYSVSREKKESFPLTVTSAQKNPTAFYLCASSPGRGTYEQYFGPGTRLTVT.

This clone has ten or more counts. This chain joins TRBV10-2 and TRBJ1-5, with 9 nucleotides matching TRBD1. Germline loops: CDR1 WSHSY, CDR2 SAAADI. The trim removed 11 bases at V and 5 bases at J, leaving 7 bases unmatched. This CDR3 is built from 13 residues. The CDR3 coding sequence is TGCGCCGCTGCGGGACAGGGCCATCAGCCCCAGCATTTT. It encodes CAAAGQGHQPQHF.